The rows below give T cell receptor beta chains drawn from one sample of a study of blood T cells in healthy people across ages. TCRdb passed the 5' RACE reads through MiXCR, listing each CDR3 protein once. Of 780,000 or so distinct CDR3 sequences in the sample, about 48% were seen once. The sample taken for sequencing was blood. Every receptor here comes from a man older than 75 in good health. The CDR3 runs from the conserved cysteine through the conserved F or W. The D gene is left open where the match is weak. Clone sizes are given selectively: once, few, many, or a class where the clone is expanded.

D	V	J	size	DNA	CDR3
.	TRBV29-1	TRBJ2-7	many	TGCAGCGTTGAAGACTCCTACGAGCAGTACTTC	CSVEDSYEQYF
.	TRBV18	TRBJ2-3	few	TGTGCCAGCTCAACCCGAGGAGGGAGCACAGATACGCAGTATTTT	CASSTRGGSTDTQYF
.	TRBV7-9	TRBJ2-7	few	TGTGCCAGCAGCTTAGAAGGGCAGCAGTACTTC	CASSLEGQQYF
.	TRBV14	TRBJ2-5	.	TGTGCCAGCAGCCAGCGGACATGGTGGGAGACCCAGTACTTC	CASSQRTWWETQYF
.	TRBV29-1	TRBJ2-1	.	TGCAGCGTCGCCGGGCCTGTCGATGAGCAGTTCTTC	CSVAGPVDEQFF
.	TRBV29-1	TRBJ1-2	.	TGCAGCGGCGGGCTACCTCTCGGCTATGGCTACACCTTC	CSGGLPLGYGYTF
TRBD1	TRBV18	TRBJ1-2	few	TGTGCCAGCTCACCGGATCCCGGGACAGGACGCTTCGGTGATGGCTACACCTTC	CASSPDPGTGRFGDGYTF
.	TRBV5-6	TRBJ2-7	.	TGTGCCAGCAGCTTGTTGGGCCCAGGACTGGACGAGCAGTACTTC	CASSLLGPGLDEQYF
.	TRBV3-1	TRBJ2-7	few	TGTGCCAGCAGCCAGTTTCCATCCACCTACGAGCAGTACTTC	CASSQFPSTYEQYF
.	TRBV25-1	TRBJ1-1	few	TGTGCCAGCAGTGATAGGTGGTTCACTGAAGCTTTCTTT	CASSDRWFTEAFF
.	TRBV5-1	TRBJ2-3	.	TGCGCCAGCAGCCCGGCCGGGAGATACGCGTATTTT	CASSPAGRYAYF
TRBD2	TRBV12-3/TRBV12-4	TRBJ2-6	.	TGTGCCAGCAGTTTGCTAGCGGGAGCCCCCACTGGGGCCAACGTCCTGACTTTC	CASSLLAGAPTGANVLTF
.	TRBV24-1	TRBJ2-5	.	TGTGCCACCAGTGAGGCAGGGGCCGTCGGACAAGAGACCCAGTACTTC	CATSEAGAVGQETQYF
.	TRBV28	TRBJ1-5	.	TGTGCCAGCATTCCCGCGGGGGAACAGCCCCAGCATTTT	CASIPAGEQPQHF
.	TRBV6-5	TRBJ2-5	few	TGTGCCAGCAGTTCATGGGCCTTACAAGAGACCCAGTACTTC	CASSSWALQETQYF
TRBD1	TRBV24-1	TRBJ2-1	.	TGTGCCACCAGTGATTTTCGGACAGGGGGAGTATACAATGAGCAGTTCTTC	CATSDFRTGGVYNEQFF
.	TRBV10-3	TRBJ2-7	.	TGTGCCATCAGGGGGACGGAGAGCTCCTACAATGAGCAGTACTTC	CAIRGTESSYNEQYF
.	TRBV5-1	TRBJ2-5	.	TGCGCCAGCAGCTCCTGGGGGGCGGCGGGAGACATTCATGGAGAGACCCAGTACTTC	CASSSWGAAGDIHGETQYF
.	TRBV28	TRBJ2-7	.	TGTGCCAGCAGTCCCCAGGCACAGGGTTTGTACGAGCAGTACTTC	CASSPQAQGLYEQYF
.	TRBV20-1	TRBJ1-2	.	TGCAGTGCTAGCTGGAAGGATAGAGGGTATGGCTACACCTTC	CSASWKDRGYGYTF
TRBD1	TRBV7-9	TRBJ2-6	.	TGTGCCAGCAGCCCAGGCAGGGACAGCTTAATCAGGGGGGCCAACGTCCTGACTTTC	CASSPGRDSLIRGANVLTF
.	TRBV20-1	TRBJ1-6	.	TGCAGTGCTAGAGGGCAGGAGTATAATTCACCCCTCCACTTT	CSARGQEYNSPLHF
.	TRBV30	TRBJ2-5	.	TGTGCCTGGTCTCGGGCGCGCGGGGAGACCCAGTACTTC	CAWSRARGETQYF
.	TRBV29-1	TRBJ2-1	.	TGCAGCGTTGAAGCGGGGCCAAGCAATGAGCAGTTCTTC	CSVEAGPSNEQFF
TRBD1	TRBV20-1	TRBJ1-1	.	TGCAGTGTCACGACAGGGGGGAACACTGAAGCTTTCTTT	CSVTTGGNTEAFF
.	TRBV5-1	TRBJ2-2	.	TGCGCCAGCAGCTCTCCCGCAGGGCGCGGCACCGGGGAGCTGTTTTTT	CASSSPAGRGTGELFF
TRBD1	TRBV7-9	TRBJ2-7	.	TGTGCCAGCAGCGCGCCCCGGACAGGTTCCTACGAGCAGTACTTC	CASSAPRTGSYEQYF
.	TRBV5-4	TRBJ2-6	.	TGTGCCAGCGAGGGCTCTGGGGCCAACGTCCTGACTTTC	CASEGSGANVLTF
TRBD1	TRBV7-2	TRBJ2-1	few	TGTGCCAGCAGCTTGCCCCGGGACAGGGGGTATACGGGAAATGAGCAGTTCTTC	CASSLPRDRGYTGNEQFF
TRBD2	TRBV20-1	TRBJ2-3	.	TGCAGTGCTAGAACTAGCGGGACCACAGATACGCAGTATTTT	CSARTSGTTDTQYF
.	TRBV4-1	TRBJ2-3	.	TGCGCCAGCAGCCAGCCCGGAGCAGGCGGAATCCACAGAGACGCGTATTTT	CASSQPGAGGIHRDAYF
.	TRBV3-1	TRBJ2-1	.	TGTGCCAGCAGCCAAATTGGGCGTGCGCAGTTCTTC	CASSQIGRAQFF
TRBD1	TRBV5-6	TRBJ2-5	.	TGTGCCAGCAGCGGACTGACAGGGACCCAAGAGACCCAGTACTTC	CASSGLTGTQETQYF
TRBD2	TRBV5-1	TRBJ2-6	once	TGCGCCAGCAGCTTGAGTGTAATATGGGCTAGCGGGAGGTCGGGAGGGGCCAACGTCCTGACTTTC	CASSLSVIWASGRSGGANVLTF
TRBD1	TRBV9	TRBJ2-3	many	TGTGCCAGCAGCGTAACCCCAGGGGGCACGACAGATACGCAGTATTTT	CASSVTPGGTTDTQYF
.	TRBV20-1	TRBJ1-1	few	TGCAGTGCTAGAGAGGGGGAGAAGAACACTGAAGCTTTCTTT	CSAREGEKNTEAFF
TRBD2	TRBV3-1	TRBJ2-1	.	TGTGCCAGCAGCCAGCCTAGCGGACTTAGCTCCTACAATGAGCAGTTCTTC	CASSQPSGLSSYNEQFF
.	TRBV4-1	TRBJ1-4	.	TGCGCCAGCAGCCAAAGACAACCGCAAACCGGGGAAAAACTGTTTTTT	CASSQRQPQTGEKLFF
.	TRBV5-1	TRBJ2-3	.	TGCGCCAGCAGCTTGGTCCAGTACACAGATACGCAGTATTTT	CASSLVQYTDTQYF
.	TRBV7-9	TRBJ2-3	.	TGTGCCAGCAGCGCGAGGGGAACGAGACGCCCCACAGATACGCAGTATTTT	CASSARGTRRPTDTQYF
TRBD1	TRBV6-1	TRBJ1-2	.	TGTGCCAGCAGTGCCGACAGGGGAAGCTATGGCTACACCTTC	CASSADRGSYGYTF